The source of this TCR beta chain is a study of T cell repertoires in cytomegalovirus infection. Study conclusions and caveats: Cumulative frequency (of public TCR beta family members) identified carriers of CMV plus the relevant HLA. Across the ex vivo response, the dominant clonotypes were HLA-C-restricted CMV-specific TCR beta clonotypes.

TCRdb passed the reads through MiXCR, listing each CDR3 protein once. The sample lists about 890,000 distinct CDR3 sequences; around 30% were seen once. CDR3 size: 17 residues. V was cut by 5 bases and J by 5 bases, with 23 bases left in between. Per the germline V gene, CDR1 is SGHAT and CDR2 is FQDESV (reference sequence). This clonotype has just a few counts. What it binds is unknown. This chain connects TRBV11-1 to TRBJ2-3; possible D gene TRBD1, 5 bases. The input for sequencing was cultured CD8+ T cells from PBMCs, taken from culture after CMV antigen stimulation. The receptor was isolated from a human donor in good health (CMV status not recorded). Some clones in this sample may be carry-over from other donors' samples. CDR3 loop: CASSGYSGIFTLDTQYF. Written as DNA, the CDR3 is TGTGCCAGCAGCGGGTACTCAGGGATCTTTACGCTAGATACGCAGTATTTT.